This entry lists 11 T cell receptor beta chains sequenced from one sample in a study of identical twins. TCRdb re-called the 5' RACE reads with MiXCR, one entry per CDR3 protein. The table records more than 1.5 million distinct CDR3 sequences, around 33% of them present only once. Sequencing input: cord blood. These receptors were obtained from a newborn girl in good health.

V usage is TRBV12-3 or TRBV12-4 and J usage is TRBJ1-6; TRBD1 matches 8 bases. The CDR3 is made up of 15 amino acids. The V and J ends lost 2 bases and 8 bases, in that order; junction bases with no gene match: 5. CDR3 sequence reads: CASSLSGTGHSPLHF. CDR3 nucleotide sequence: TGTGCCAGCAGTTTATCGGGGACAGGTCATTCACCCCTCCACTTT.

This clonotype was picked up many times. This CDR3 is CSATGTASYEQYF. Here the CDR3 DNA reads TGCAGTGCTACCGGGACAGCATCCTACGAGCAGTACTTC. The chain carries TRBV20-1 and TRBJ2-7, with TRBD1 identical over 7 bases. The germline CDR1 and CDR2 sequences are DFQATT and SNEGSKA (reference sequence). This CDR3 spans 13 amino acids. V was clipped by 4 bases and J by 1 base; unmatched bases: 4.

This clonotype has more than one count but fewer than ten. This chain links TRBV7-2 with TRBJ2-5; 8 bases align to TRBD2. V lost 0 bases, J lost 6 bases, and 12 bases stayed unmatched. The CDR3 is made up of 17 amino acids. Germline V gene data show CDR1 as SGHTA and CDR2 as FQGNSA. DNA of the CDR3: TGTGCCAGCAGCTTAGCGTTTATGGCGGGGGGCCCGCAGACCCAGTACTTC. Its protein product is CASSLAFMAGGPQTQYF.

In its sample, this clonotype was seen a few times. The chain combines TRBV7-9 with TRBJ1-5, with unresolved D. Germline CDR1 is SEHNR and CDR2 is FQNEAQ (reference sequence). The CDR3 sequence is 17 residues long. Trimming cost V 5 bases and J 2 bases, with 19 bases left between them. The CDR3 coding sequence is TGTGCCAGCAGCCGTGGACCCTCTACCATGGGCAATCAGCCCCAGCATTTT. It codes for CASSRGPSTMGNQPQHF.

V gene TRBV20-1 combines with J gene TRBJ2-1; no reliable D call. This CDR3 has 15 amino acids. V was trimmed by 7 bases and J by 0 bases, leaving 16 bases between them. The germline V gene encodes CDR1 DFQATT and CDR2 SNEGSKA (reference sequence). CDR3 bases: TGCAGTGTGCGCGTCTTCTTGAGCTCCTACAATGAGCAGTTCTTC. As protein: CSVRVFLSSYNEQFF.

The J gene is TRBJ2-1, the V gene TRBV20-1, with D unclear. CDR1 is DFQATT, CDR2 SNEGSKA, per germline (reference sequence). The CDR3 has 13 amino acids. V gave up 8 bases and J gave up 3 bases, with 14 bases separating them. The CDR3 DNA reads as TGCAGTCTCATACCGAGCTTCTACAATGAGCAGTTCTTC. This sequence encodes CSLIPSFYNEQFF.

This clonotype was counted only a few times. Here the CDR3 DNA reads TGCAGCGTTGGGAAGGACCTGGCAGGGACAGATACGCAGTATTTT. Translated, it gives CSVGKDLAGTDTQYF. The chain joins TRBV29-1 to TRBJ2-3; possibly TRBD1 for D (5 bases). The CDR3 runs 15 residues. The V gene lost 4 bases and the J gene lost 3 bases, with 17 bases spanning the gap. CDR1 is SQVTM, CDR2 ANQGSEA, per germline.

CDR3 nucleotides: TGTGCCAGCTCCGTTATGACAGGGCCCCCCTACGAGCAGTACTTC. This sequence encodes CASSVMTGPPYEQYF. The V and J genes are TRBV18 and TRBJ2-7; 7 bases are shared with TRBD1. From germline, CDR1 is KGHSH and CDR2 LQKENI. Germline trimming cut 6 bases from V and 2 bases from J; bases unmatched to any gene: 10. The length of the CDR3 is 15 residues.

The chain has TRBV20-1 and TRBJ2-7; 12 bases fit TRBD2. Germline CDR1 is DFQATT and CDR2 is SNEGSKA (reference sequence). The CDR3 has 15 residues. V was clipped by 0 bases and J by 2 bases; unmatched bases: 2. The CDR3 nucleotides read TGCAGTGCTAGAGAAAGGACTAGCGGGACCTACGAGCAGTACTTC. Translated, it gives CSARERTSGTYEQYF.

The rearrangement links TRBV27 to TRBJ1-6, with D hard to call. Deletions cut 7 bases from V and 0 bases from J, with 22 bases between. Per germline, CDR1 MNHEY and CDR2 SMNVEV (reference sequence). CDR3 length: 19 residues. CDR3 DNA sequence: TGTGCCAGCACCCCCTTGTTGGTGGCTGTTAGCTCCTATAATTCACCCCTCCACTTT. This sequence encodes CASTPLLVAVSSYNSPLHF.

Concerning this clonotype: A read error may account for a junction end that differs from germline. J is TRBJ2-7 and V is TRBV7-8; 7 bases map to TRBD2. The CDR3 totals 13 residues. Per germline, CDR1 SGHVS and CDR2 FQNEAQ. The CDR3 reads CASRPYRDYKQYF. CDR3 nucleotides: TGTGCCAGCAGACCTTACCGGGACTACAAGCAGTACTTC.